This TCR beta chain was obtained from a study of T-cell reconstitution after alpha-beta-depleted transplantation in children. Library preparation (for TCRbeta) was performed with unique molecular identifiers. TCRdb ran MiXCR on the PCR reads and lists one entry per CDR3 protein. The table records 150,000 to 250,000 distinct CDR3 sequences, about 14% of them present only once. Germline loops: CDR1 MDHEN, CDR2 SYDVKM. The CDR3 loop spans 14 amino acids. The V end lost 6 bases, the J end lost 8 bases, and 19 bases lay between the germline ends. This clonotype was picked up many times. The gene calls are TRBV28 and TRBJ2-5; no firm D call. This clonotype was sampled from a human donor who donated a stem cell graft to a child with acute lymphoblastic leukemia. The sample was PBMCs from the stem cell graft donor, taken from the stem cell graft. CDR3 DNA sequence: TGTGCCAGCAGGAAAGACTCGCCAGGAGAAACCCAGTACTTC. Its protein is CASRKDSPGETQYF.